The clone carrying this TCR beta chain came up a few times. The CDR3 is 15 residues long. V dropped 6 bases and J dropped 0 bases, with 12 bases sitting between them. The germline gives CDR1 MGHRA, CDR2 YSYEKL. Primed by a sample-barcoded 5' primer and a J-beta primer mix, a second PCR proceeded for about 6 to 12 cycles. A single record per CDR3 protein comes from TCRdb applying MiXCR to the 5' RACE reads. The data hold about 1.4 million distinct CDR3 sequences, with approximately 60% observed a single time. This entry is derived from a study of blood T cells in healthy people across ages. The chain recombines TRBV4-1 with TRBJ2-1; D is perhaps TRBD2 (6 bases). The sequencing sample was made of blood. The TCR originated in a young man in good health. In nucleotides, the CDR3 is TGCGCCAGCAGGGGGGACGGGAGCTCCTACAATGAGCAGTTCTTC. This translates into CASRGDGSSYNEQFF.